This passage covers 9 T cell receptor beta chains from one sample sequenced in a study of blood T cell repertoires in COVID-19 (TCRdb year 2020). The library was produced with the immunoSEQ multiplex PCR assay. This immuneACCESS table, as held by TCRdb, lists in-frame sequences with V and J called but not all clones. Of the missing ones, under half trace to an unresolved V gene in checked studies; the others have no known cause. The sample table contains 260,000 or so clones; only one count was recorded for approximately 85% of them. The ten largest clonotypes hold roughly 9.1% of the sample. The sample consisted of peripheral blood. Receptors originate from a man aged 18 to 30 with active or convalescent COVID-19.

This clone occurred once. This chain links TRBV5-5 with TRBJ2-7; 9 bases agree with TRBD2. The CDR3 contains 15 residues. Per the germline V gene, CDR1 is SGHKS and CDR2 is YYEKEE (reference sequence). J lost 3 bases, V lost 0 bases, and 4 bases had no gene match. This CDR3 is CASSLAATSGYEQYF. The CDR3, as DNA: TGTGCCAGCAGCTTGGCAGCGACTAGCGGCTACGAGCAGTACTTC.

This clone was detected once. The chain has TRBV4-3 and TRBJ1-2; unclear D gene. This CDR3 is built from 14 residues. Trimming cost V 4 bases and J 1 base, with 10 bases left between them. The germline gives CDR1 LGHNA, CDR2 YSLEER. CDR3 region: CASSPRAINYGYTF. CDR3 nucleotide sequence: TGCGCCAGCAGCCCGAGGGCCATTAACTATGGCTACACCTTC.

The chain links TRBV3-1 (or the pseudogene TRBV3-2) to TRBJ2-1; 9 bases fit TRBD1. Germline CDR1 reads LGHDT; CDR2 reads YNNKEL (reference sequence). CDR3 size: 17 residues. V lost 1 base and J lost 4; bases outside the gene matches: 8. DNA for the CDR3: TGTGCCAGCAGCCAAGCCCGCCCAGGGACAGGGTACAATGAGCAGTTCTTC. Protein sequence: CASSQARPGTGYNEQFF.

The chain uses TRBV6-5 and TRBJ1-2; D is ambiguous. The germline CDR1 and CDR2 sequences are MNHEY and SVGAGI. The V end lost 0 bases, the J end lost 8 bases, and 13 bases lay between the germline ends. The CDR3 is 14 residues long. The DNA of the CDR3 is TGTGCCAGCAGTTACTCGAGATCGTCGGGGGGCTACACCTTC. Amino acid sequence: CASSYSRSSGGYTF.

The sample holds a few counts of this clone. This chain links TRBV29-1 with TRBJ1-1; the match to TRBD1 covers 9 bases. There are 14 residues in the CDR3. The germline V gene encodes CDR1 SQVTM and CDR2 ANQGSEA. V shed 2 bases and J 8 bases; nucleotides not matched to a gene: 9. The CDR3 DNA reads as TGCAGCGTTGAATGGGACAGGGCTCCCCGAGAAGCTTTCTTT. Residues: CSVEWDRAPREAFF.

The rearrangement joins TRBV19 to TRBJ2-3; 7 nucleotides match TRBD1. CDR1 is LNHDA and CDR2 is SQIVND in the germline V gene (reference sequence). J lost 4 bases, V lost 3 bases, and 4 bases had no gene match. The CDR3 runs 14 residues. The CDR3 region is CASSINQGADTQYF. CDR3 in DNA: TGTGCCAGTAGTATCAATCAGGGGGCAGATACGCAGTATTTT.

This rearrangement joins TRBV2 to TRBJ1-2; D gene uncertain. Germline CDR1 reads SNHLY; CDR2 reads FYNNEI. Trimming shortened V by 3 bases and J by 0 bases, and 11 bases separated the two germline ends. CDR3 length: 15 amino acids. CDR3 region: CASSDGSTTNYGYTF. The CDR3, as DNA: TGTGCCAGCAGTGATGGGTCGACTACTAACTATGGCTACACCTTC.

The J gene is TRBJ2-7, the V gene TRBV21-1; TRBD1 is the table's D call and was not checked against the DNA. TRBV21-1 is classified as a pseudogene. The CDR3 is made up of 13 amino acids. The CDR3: CASSKEDTYEQYF. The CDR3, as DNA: TGTGCCAGCAGCAAAGAAGACACCTACGAGCAGTACTTC.

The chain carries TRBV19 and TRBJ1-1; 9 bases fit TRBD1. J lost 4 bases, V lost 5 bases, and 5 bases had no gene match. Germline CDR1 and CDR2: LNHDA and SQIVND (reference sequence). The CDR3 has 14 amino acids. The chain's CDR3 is CASSPQTGGTEAFF. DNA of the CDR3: TGTGCCAGTAGTCCCCAGACAGGGGGCACTGAAGCTTTCTTT.